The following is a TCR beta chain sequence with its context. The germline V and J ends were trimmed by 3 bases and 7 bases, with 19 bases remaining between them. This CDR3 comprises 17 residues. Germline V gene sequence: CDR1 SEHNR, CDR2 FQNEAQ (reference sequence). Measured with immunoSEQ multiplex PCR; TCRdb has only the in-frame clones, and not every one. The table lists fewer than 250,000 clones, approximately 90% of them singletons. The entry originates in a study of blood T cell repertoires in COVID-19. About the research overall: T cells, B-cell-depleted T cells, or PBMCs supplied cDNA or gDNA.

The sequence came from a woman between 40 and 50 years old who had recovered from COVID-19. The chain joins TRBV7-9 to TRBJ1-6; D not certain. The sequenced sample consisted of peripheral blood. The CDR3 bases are TGTGCCAGCAGCTTCTATCGGGGAGTAGTAATGAATTCACCCCTCCACTTT. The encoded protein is CASSFYRGVVMNSPLHF.